The 2 T cell receptor beta chains in this list originate from one sample, sequenced in a study of cytomegalovirus exposure and HLA in healthy donors. The study ran its PCR with 60 Vbeta and 13 Jbeta primers. Profiling relied on immunoSEQ multiplex PCR, and the TCRdb table lists in-frame clones only, not all of them. The sample comprises 150,000 to 200,000 clones, approximately 80% of which are singletons, and 1.3% rests with the top ten. The sequenced sample was PBMCs. The source of these receptors is a man younger than 40 in good health and CMV-seronegative.

This chain uses TRBV5-6 with TRBJ1-1; TRBD1 might be the D (5 bases). Deletions cut 6 bases from V and 1 base from J, with 10 bases between. CDR1 SGHDT and CDR2 YYEEEE come from the germline V gene. The CDR3 contains 13 residues. CDR3 amino acids: CASITQGNTEAFF. The DNA for the CDR3 is TGTGCCAGCATCACCCAGGGGAACACTGAAGCTTTCTTT.

The V call is TRBV30, the J call TRBJ2-7, with D possibly being TRBD1 (6 bases). Germline values: CDR1 GTSNPN, CDR2 SVGIG (reference sequence). Trimming stripped 4 bases from V and 4 bases from J, with 8 bases between. The length of the CDR3 is 11 residues. CDR3 amino acids: CAWKTGYEQYF. The CDR3, as DNA: TGTGCCTGGAAGACAGGTTACGAGCAGTACTTC.